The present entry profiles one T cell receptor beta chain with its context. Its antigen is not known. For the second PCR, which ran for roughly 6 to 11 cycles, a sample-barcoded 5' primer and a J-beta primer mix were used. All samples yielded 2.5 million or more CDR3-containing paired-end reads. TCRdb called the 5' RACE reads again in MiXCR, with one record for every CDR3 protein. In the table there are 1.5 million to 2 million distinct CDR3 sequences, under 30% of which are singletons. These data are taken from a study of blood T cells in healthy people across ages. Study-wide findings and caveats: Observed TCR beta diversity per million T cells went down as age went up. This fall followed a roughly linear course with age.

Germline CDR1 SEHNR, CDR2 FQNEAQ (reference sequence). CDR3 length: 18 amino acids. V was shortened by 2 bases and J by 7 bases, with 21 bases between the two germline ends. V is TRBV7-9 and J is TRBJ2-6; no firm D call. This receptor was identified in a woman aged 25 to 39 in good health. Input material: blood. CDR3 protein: CASSLRVLGIVSANVLTF. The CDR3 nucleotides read TGTGCCAGCAGCTTACGGGTTTTGGGGATTGTTAGTGCCAACGTCCTGACTTTC.